One and the same sample provided the 11 T cell receptor beta chains below, sequenced in a study of blood T cell repertoires in COVID-19. Method: immunoSEQ multiplex PCR; TCRdb's copy keeps in-frame clones and lacks some. The sample carries around 300,000 clones, around nine tenths recorded once. Sequenced sample: PBMCs or T cells enriched from blood (not recorded which). Receptor source: a woman between 35 and 50 years old who had recovered from COVID-19.

The CDR3 here is CASLPLGGTEAFF. CDR3 bases: TGTGCCAGCCTACCCCTGGGGGGCACTGAAGCTTTCTTT. V gene TRBV12-3 or TRBV12-4 combines with J gene TRBJ1-1; D possibly corresponds to TRBD1 (5 bases). The length of the CDR3 is 13 residues. V was pared by 8 bases and J by 4 bases, with 14 bases between.

The rearrangement uses TRBV25-1 and TRBJ2-2, with D possibly TRBD2 on 6 matching bases. This CDR3 contains 13 residues. Germline V gene sequence: CDR1 MGHDK, CDR2 SYGVNS. V lost 4 bases and J 5 bases, leaving 8 bases between the germline ends. The CDR3 region has the DNA TGTGCCAGCAGTGGCCGGGAGACCGGGGAGCTGTTTTTT. It encodes CASSGRETGELFF. The variable domain in full, completed from reference TRBV25-1 and TRBJ2-2, reads EADIYQTPRYLVIGTGKKITLECSQTMGHDKMYWYQQDPGMELHLIHYSYGVNSTEKGDLSSESTVSRIRTEHFPLTLESARPSHTSQYLCASSGRETGELFFGEGSRLTVL.

This rearrangement joins TRBV3-1 (or the pseudogene TRBV3-2) to TRBJ2-7; D unclear. Trimming cost V 2 bases and J 4 bases, with 24 bases left between them. This CDR3 spans 18 amino acids. CDR1 is LGHDT, CDR2 YNNKEL, per germline (reference sequence). The chain's CDR3 is CASSQWFVEPSGRYEQYF. The DNA of the CDR3 is TGTGCCAGCAGCCAATGGTTCGTGGAGCCCTCCGGTAGGTACGAGCAGTACTTC.

J is TRBJ1-1 and V is TRBV18; a weak D match, TRBD1 (6 bases). CDR3 length: 15 residues. V lost 0 bases, J lost 5 bases, and 13 bases lay in between. Germline CDR1 reads KGHSH; CDR2 reads LQKENI. For the CDR3, the DNA is TGTGCCAGCTCACCACCCGGGGGGGGGCATACTGAAGCTTTCTTT. Translated: CASSPPGGGHTEAFF.

This sequence joins TRBV11-2 and TRBJ1-1; maybe TRBD1 (5 bases). Between the trimmed V and J ends, which lost 3 bases and 4 bases, there was a span of 12 bases. This CDR3 region has 14 residues. Germline lookup yields CDR1 SGHAT and CDR2 FQNNGV. The CDR3 reads CASSFFRVGTEAFF. CDR3 bases: TGTGCCAGCAGCTTCTTCAGGGTGGGCACTGAAGCTTTCTTT.

The CDR3 sequence: CASSLGGGRNTGELFF. CDR3 nucleotide sequence: TGCGCCAGCAGCTTGGGAGGCGGGAGGAACACCGGGGAGCTGTTTTTT. This chain links TRBV5-1 with TRBJ2-2; TRBD2 aligns across 7 bases. CDR3 length: 16 residues. With 0 bases clipped from V and 1 base from J, the junction kept 3 bases outside the gene matches. Germline lookup yields CDR1 SGHRS and CDR2 YFSETQ.

This chain links TRBV19 with TRBJ2-3; 10 nucleotides agree with TRBD2. Germline V gives CDR1 LNHDA, CDR2 SQIVND (reference sequence). CDR3 length: 16 amino acids. J gave up 2 bases and V 5 bases, and 7 bases lay outside the gene matches. CDR3 coding DNA: TGTGCCAGTAGTCGACCACTAGCGGGGTACACAGATACGCAGTATTTT. This gives the protein CASSRPLAGYTDTQYF.

This chain links TRBV7-9 with TRBJ1-1; D call uncertain. The CDR3 is 13 residues long. Germline CDR1 reads SEHNR; CDR2 reads FQNEAQ (reference sequence). Trimming removed 5 bases from V and 3 bases from J, with 10 bases in between. The CDR3 is CASSPSHYTEAFF. The CDR3 DNA reads TGTGCCAGCAGCCCTTCACATTACACTGAAGCTTTCTTT.

This clone showed up just once. This sequence joins TRBV3-1 (or the pseudogene TRBV3-2) and TRBJ1-2; TRBD1 matches at 10 bases. The CDR3 loop spans 19 amino acids. Trimming cost V 1 base and J 4 bases; bases outside gene matches: 15. Looked up from germline, CDR1 is LGHDT and CDR2 is YNNKEL (reference sequence). This CDR3 is CASSQARVVPGQGFYGYTF. CDR3 DNA sequence: TGTGCCAGCAGCCAAGCAAGGGTGGTCCCGGGACAGGGGTTCTATGGCTACACCTTC.

The table lists this clone with a few counts. The chain is built from TRBV6-4 and TRBJ2-7, with D unresolved. The V end lost 6 bases, the J end lost 2 bases, and 23 bases lay between the germline ends. CDR3 length: 17 amino acids. Germline V lookup: CDR1 MRHNA, CDR2 SNTAGT. The CDR3 here is CASRARGDRSFTYEQYF. CDR3 DNA sequence: TGTGCCAGCAGGGCCCGAGGCGATAGATCTTTTACCTACGAGCAGTACTTC.

V usage is TRBV7-2 and J usage is TRBJ2-5; the match to TRBD2 covers 10 bases. Trimming at V came to 2 bases and at J to 0 bases, leaving 12 bases not matched to a gene. Germline values: CDR1 SGHTA, CDR2 FQGNSA. The CDR3 length is 19 residues. DNA for the CDR3: TGTGCCAGCAGCTTACCCACTAGCGGGATGGGTCGGTACCAAGAGACCCAGTACTTC. This sequence encodes CASSLPTSGMGRYQETQYF.